The 9 T cell receptor beta chains below were found in one sample sequenced in a study of blood T cells in healthy people across ages (dated by TCRdb to the mid-2010s). Libraries came from 5' RACE. Sequencing was performed on an Illumina HiSeq 2500. A second PCR of roughly 6 to 11 cycles was run with a J-beta primer mix and a sample-barcoded 5' primer. TCRdb's own reprocessing of the public reads used fastp at Q25 and MiXCR and kept productive beta chains. All rows with the same CDR3 protein become a single entry with the most common DNA and genes. Recorded for this sample are 700,000 to 900,000 distinct CDR3 sequences; about a quarter of them occurred a single time. Around 3% of the sample belongs to the ten largest clones. This same sample was also taken into another study, of T cells of mothers and their children.

Source material: blood. These receptors all stem from a boy younger than 18 in good health.

This chain links TRBV29-1 with TRBJ1-1, with 10 bases lining up with TRBD1. Germline V gives CDR1 SQVTM, CDR2 ANQGSEA. After removal of 4 bases from V and 4 bases from J, the junction contained 12 bases not matched to a gene. The length of the CDR3 is 16 residues. DNA of the CDR3: TGCAGCGTTGGTGACAGGGGGCGGTCCATGAGCACTGAAGCTTTCTTT. This gives the protein CSVGDRGRSMSTEAFF.

Only a few counts were recorded for this clonotype. The rearrangement joins TRBV7-3 to TRBJ2-5, with D maybe TRBD2 (6 bases). The J call could be wrong; TRBJ2-7 is a better fit for the DNA end. Germline assignment: CDR1 SGHTA and CDR2 FQGTGA. The CDR3 extends over 13 amino acids. DNA of the CDR3: TGTGCCAGCGGTAGGGACCCGGAGGGCGAGCAGTACTTC. The encoded protein is CASGRDPEGEQYF.

This chain connects TRBV5-1 to TRBJ1-1; D gene uncertain. The CDR3 is made up of 14 amino acids. Germline V gives CDR1 SGHRS, CDR2 YFSETQ. Deletions cut 3 bases from V and 1 base from J, with 10 bases between. The CDR3 region is CASSSRVANTEAFF. The CDR3 coding sequence is TGCGCCAGCAGCTCCCGGGTAGCGAACACTGAAGCTTTCTTT.

The chain recombines TRBV5-1 with TRBJ2-6; TRBD1 matches 10 bases. CDR1 and CDR2 from the germline V gene are SGHRS and YFSETQ. The CDR3 covers 18 residues. Losses at the gene ends were 3 bases for V and 3 bases for J; bases not matched to a gene: 9. The CDR3 coding sequence is TGCGCCAGCAGCTCGGGACAGGGGTTTGCCAGTGGGGCCAACGTCCTGACTTTC. Translated, it gives CASSSGQGFASGANVLTF.

This sequence joins TRBV7-2 and TRBJ2-3, with 12 bases fitting TRBD2. CDR1 and CDR2 (germline): SGHTA, FQGNSA. Trimming took 5 bases from V and 3 from J; bases not matched to a gene: 9. The CDR3 has 17 amino acids. In nucleotides, the CDR3 is TGTGCCAGCAGCAGTAGAGGGCTAGCGGGGGGGACAGATACGCAGTATTTT. It is translated as CASSSRGLAGGTDTQYF.

This clonotype turned up a few times. The V call is TRBV2, the J call TRBJ2-5; no firm D call. The germline CDR1 and CDR2 sequences are SNHLY and FYNNEI. CDR3 length equals 12 residues. V lost 8 bases to trimming and J lost 2 bases, with 9 bases between them. CDR3 in DNA: TGTGCCAGCGCAAGGAGACAAGAGACCCAGTACTTC. It translates to CASARRQETQYF.

In its sample, this clonotype was seen a few times. This rearrangement joins TRBV7-3 to TRBJ2-1, with D uncertain. The germline V and J ends were trimmed by 0 bases and 5 bases, with 5 bases remaining between them. The germline V gene has CDR1 SGHTA and CDR2 FQGTGA. The CDR3 runs 13 residues. The CDR3 sequence is CASSLTRDNEQFF. CDR3 DNA sequence: TGTGCCAGCAGCTTAACTAGGGACAATGAGCAGTTCTTC. Variable domain in full (rest from reference TRBV7-3 and TRBJ2-1): GAGVSQTPSNKVTEKGKYVELRCDPISGHTALYWYRQSLGQGPEFLIYFQGTGAADDSGLPNDRFFAVRPEGSVSTLKIQRTERGDSAVYLCASSLTRDNEQFFGPGTRLTVL.

This clonotype was found a few times. The V and J genes are TRBV30 and TRBJ2-5; tentative D call: TRBD1 (5 bases). Germline CDR1 GTSNPN, CDR2 SVGIG (reference sequence). V lost 4 bases to trimming and J lost 2 bases, with 8 bases between them. CDR3 length: 12 amino acids. The CDR3 sequence: CAWTGKQETQYF. In DNA, the CDR3 is TGTGCCTGGACAGGGAAGCAAGAGACCCAGTACTTC.

The chain is built from TRBV27 and TRBJ2-5; tentative D call: TRBD2 (6 bases). The DNA end is more similar to TRBJ2-1, so the J call may be wrong. The CDR3 spans 18 residues. Germline V gives CDR1 MNHEY, CDR2 SMNVEV (reference sequence). The DNA for the CDR3 is TGTGCCAGCTCTAAGGCCCCCGTTGAGGGCGGGATTTACAATGAGCAGTTCTTC. This sequence encodes CASSKAPVEGGIYNEQFF.